This T cell receptor (beta chain) was captured in a study of T cells in Graves' hyperthyroidism and ophthalmopathy. Study results and caveats: Ophthalmopathy stood apart from stable hyperthyroidism in a 13 V-J model. Researchers found most expanded thyroid clonotypes above 0.001 in blood as well.

This CDR3 is 15 amino acids long. V dropped 5 bases and J dropped 3 bases, with 15 bases sitting between them. Germline CDR1 reads SGDLS; CDR2 reads YYNGEE. About this clonotype: Antigen specificity is unknown.

From RNA transcripts, TCR beta CDR3 regions were amplified. In the first-round RT-PCR of the TCR CDR3, the HTBI primer set was used. MiXCR, run by TCRdb on the multiplex PCR reads, gives a single entry per CDR3 protein. The sample lists about 700,000 distinct CDR3 sequences, 14% occurring once. Diagnostic assessment was based on clinical symptoms, serum thyroxine and TRAb, thyroid ultrasound and orbital computed tomography. Out of over 9 ml of fresh peripheral blood came the PBMCs. The sample comprised blood. The chain links TRBV9 to TRBJ2-1; a weak D match, TRBD1 (5 bases). The sequence came from a woman in her late teens or twenties with Graves' hyperthyroidism. As DNA, the CDR3 is TGTGCCAGCAGTTCACAGACAGCAGACTACAATGAGCAGTTCTTC. Its protein is CASSSQTADYNEQFF.